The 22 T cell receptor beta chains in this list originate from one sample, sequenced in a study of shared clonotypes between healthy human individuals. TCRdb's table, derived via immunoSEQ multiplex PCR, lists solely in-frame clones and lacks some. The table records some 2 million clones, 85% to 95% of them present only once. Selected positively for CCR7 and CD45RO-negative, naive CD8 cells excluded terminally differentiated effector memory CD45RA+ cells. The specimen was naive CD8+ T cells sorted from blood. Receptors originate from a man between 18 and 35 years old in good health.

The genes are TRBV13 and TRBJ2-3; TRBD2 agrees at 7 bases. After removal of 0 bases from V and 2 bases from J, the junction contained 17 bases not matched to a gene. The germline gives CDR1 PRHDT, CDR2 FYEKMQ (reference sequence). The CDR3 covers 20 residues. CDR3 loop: CASSLGPGWGLSGHTDTQYF. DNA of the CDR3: TGTGCCAGCAGCTTAGGTCCGGGTTGGGGACTAAGTGGCCACACAGATACGCAGTATTTT.

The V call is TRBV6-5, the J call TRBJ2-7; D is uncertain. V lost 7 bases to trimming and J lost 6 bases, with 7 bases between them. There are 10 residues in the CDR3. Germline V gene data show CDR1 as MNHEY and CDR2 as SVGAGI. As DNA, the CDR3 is TGTGCCAGCACGGACGGCGAGCAGTACTTC. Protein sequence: CASTDGEQYF.

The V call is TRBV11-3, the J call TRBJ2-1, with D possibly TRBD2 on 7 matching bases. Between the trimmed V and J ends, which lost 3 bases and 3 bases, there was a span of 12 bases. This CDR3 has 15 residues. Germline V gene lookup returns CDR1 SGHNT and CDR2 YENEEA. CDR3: CASSFRGAGYNEQFF. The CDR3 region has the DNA TGTGCCAGCAGCTTCCGGGGGGCTGGCTACAATGAGCAGTTCTTC. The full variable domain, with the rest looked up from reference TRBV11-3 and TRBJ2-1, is EAGVVQSPRYKIIEKKQPVAFWCNPISGHNTLYWYLQNLGQGPELLIRYENEEAVDDSQLPKDRFSAERLKGVDSTLKIQPAELGDSAVYLCASSFRGAGYNEQFFGPGTRLTVL.

The CDR3 loop is CASSSLTPQGASYNEQFF. CDR3 in DNA: TGTGCCAGCAGCTCGCTAACACCACAGGGGGCTTCCTACAATGAGCAGTTCTTC. This rearrangement joins TRBV21-1 to TRBJ2-1; no check of the table's D call, TRBD1, against the DNA was made. TRBV21-1 corresponds to a pseudogene. The CDR3 runs 18 residues.

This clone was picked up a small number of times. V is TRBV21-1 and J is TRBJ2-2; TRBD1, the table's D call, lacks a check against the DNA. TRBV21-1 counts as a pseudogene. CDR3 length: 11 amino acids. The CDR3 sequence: CASRQAGELFF. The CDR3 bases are TGTGCCAGCAGACAGGCCGGGGAGCTGTTTTTT.

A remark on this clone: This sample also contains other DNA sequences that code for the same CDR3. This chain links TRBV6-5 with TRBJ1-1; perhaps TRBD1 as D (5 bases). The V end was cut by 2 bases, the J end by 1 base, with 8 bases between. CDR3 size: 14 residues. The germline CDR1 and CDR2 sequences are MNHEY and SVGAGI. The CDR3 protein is CASSYVGGNTEAFF. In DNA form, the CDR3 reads TGTGCCAGCAGTTACGTGGGGGGGAACACTGAAGCTTTCTTT.

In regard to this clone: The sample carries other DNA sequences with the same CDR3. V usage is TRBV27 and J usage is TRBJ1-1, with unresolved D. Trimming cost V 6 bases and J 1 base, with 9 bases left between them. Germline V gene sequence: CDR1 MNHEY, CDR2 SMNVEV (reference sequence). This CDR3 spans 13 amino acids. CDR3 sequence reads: CASSLQANTEAFF. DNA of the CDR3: TGTGCCAGCAGCCTACAAGCGAACACTGAAGCTTTCTTT.

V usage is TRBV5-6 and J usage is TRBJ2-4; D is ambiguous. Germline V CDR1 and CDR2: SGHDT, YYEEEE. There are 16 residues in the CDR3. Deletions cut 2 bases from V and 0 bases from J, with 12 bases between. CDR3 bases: TGTGCCAGCAGCTTTGAGGCAGGTGTAGCCAAAAACATTCAGTACTTC. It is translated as CASSFEAGVAKNIQYF.

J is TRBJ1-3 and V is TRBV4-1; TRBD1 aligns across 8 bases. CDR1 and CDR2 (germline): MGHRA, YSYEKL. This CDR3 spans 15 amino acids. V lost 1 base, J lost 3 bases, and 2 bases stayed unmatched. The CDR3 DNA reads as TGCGCCAGCAGCCAAGGACAGGGGCTTGGAAACACCATATATTTT. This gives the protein CASSQGQGLGNTIYF.

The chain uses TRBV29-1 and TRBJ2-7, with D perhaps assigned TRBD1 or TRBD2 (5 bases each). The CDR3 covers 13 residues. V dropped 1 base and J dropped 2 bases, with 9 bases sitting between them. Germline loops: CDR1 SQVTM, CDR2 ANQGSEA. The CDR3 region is CSVEGDGAYEQYF. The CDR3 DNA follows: TGCAGCGTTGAAGGGGACGGAGCCTACGAGCAGTACTTC.

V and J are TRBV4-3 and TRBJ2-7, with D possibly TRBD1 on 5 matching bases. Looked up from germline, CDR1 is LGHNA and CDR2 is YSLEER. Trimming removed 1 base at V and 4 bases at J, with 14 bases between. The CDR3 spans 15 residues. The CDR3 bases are TGCGCCAGCAGCCAAGGGTCAGGGCTTTCATACGAGCAGTACTTC. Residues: CASSQGSGLSYEQYF.

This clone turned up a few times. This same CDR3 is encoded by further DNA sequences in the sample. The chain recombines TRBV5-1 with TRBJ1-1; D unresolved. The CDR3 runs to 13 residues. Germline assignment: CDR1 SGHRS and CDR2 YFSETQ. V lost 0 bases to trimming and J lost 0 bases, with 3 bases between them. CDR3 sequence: CASSLGLNTEAFF. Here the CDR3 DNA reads TGCGCCAGCAGCTTGGGACTGAACACTGAAGCTTTCTTT.

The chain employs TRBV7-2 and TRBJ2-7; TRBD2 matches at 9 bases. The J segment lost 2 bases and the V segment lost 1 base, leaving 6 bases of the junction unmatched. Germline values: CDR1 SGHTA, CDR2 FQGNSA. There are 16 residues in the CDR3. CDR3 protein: CASSLGGLASPYEQYF. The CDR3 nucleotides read TGTGCCAGCAGCTTAGGGGGACTAGCATCCCCCTACGAGCAGTACTTC.

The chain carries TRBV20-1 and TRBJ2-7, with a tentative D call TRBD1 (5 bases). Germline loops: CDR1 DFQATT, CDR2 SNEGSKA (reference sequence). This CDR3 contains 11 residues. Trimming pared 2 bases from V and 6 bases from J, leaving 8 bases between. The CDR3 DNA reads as TGCAGTGCTAGATGGGGCGCCGAGCAGTACTTC. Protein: CSARWGAEQYF.

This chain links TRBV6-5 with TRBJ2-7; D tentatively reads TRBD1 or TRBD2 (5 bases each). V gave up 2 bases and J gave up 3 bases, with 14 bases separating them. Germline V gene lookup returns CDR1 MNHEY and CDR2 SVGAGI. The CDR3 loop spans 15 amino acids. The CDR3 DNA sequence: TGTGCCAGCAGTTACGGGTATGGGGACGGCTACGAGCAGTACTTC. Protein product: CASSYGYGDGYEQYF.

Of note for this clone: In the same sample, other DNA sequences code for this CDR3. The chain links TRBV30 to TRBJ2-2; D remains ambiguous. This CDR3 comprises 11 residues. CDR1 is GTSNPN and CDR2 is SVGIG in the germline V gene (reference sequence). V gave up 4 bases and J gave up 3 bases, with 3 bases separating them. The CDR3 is CAWTDTGELFF. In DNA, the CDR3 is TGTGCCTGGACAGACACCGGGGAGCTGTTTTTT.

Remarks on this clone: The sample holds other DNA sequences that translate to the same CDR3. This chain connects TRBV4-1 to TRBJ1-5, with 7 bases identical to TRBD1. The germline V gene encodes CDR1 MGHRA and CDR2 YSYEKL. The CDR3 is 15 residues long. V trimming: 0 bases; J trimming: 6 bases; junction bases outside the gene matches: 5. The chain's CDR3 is CASSQDRTGGQPQHF. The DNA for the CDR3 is TGCGCCAGCAGCCAAGATCGGACAGGTGGTCAGCCCCAGCATTTT.

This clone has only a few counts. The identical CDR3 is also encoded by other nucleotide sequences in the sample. CDR3 sequence (DNA): TGTGCCAGCAGCTCTACAGGGGGTAACTATGGCTACACCTTC. This sequence encodes CASSSTGGNYGYTF. This sequence joins TRBV5-5 and TRBJ1-2; TRBD1 agrees at 8 bases. The length of the CDR3 is 14 residues. Losses at the gene ends were 3 bases for V and 1 base for J; bases not matched to a gene: 2. Germline CDR1 is SGHKS and CDR2 is YYEKEE (reference sequence).

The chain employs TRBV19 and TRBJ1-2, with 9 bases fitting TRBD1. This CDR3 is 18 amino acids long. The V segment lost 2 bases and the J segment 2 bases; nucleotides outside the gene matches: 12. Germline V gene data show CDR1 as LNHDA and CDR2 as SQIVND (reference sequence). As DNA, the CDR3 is TGTGCCAGTAGTATACTCCCGGGACAGGGAATTTCAAACTATGGCTACACCTTC. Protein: CASSILPGQGISNYGYTF.

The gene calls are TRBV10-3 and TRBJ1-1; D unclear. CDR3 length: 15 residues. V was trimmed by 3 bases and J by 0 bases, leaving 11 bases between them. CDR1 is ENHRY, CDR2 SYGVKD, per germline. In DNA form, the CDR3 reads TGTGCCATCAGTGACCACGGACCCTTGAACACTGAAGCTTTCTTT. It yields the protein CAISDHGPLNTEAFF.

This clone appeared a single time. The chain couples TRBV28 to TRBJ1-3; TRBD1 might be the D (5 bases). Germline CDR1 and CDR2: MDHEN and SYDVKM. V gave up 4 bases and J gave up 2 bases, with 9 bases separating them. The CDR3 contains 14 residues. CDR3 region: CASSWQGTGNTIYF. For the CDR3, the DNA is TGTGCCAGCAGTTGGCAGGGTACTGGAAACACCATATATTTT.

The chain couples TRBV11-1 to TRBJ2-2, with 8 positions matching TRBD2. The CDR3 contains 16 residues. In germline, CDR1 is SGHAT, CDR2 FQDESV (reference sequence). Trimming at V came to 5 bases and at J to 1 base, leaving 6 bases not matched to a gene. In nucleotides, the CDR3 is TGTGCCAGCAGCCTTCACCGGGGGGGGAACACCGGGGAGCTGTTTTTT. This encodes CASSLHRGGNTGELFF.